The T cell receptor beta chain described here comes from a study of blood T cell repertoires in COVID-19. For the study at large: Sites in the United States, Italy and Spain provided acute and convalescent COVID-19 samples. The analysed material was cDNA or gDNA that came from T cells, B-cell-depleted T cells, or PBMCs.

This CDR3 has 15 residues. The V gene end was trimmed by 3 bases and the J gene end by 10 bases; junction bases not matched to a gene: 10. The V gene's germline CDR1 is SGDLS and CDR2 YYNGEE. As originally analysed: Amplification with reference gene primers provided the estimates of nucleated cell counts. Using immunoSEQ multiplex PCR, the repertoire was profiled, and TCRdb retains in-frame clones only, with some absent. That table supplies the V and J calls and clone size; D and trimming were determined from the DNA. The sample has some 83,000 clones, approximately 80% seen once. This chain joins TRBV9 and TRBJ1-6, with 7 positions matching TRBD1. The sequenced sample consisted of peripheral blood. This TCR derives from a man aged 50-59 years with acute or convalescent COVID-19. The CDR3 is CASSGTGTVGSPLHF. The CDR3 region has the DNA TGTGCCAGCAGCGGGACCGGGACAGTAGGCTCACCCCTCCACTTT.